The 7 T cell receptor beta chains below come from one sample, sequenced in a study of cytomegalovirus exposure and HLA in healthy donors. 13 Jbeta primers and 60 Vbeta primers were used for the PCR. The assay was immunoSEQ multiplex PCR, and TCRdb's table has in-frame clones only and misses some. The sample lists around 170,000 clones, 75% to 85% occurring once. The sample taken for sequencing was PBMCs. The receptors here all came from a man aged 18 to 29 in good health and CMV-seronegative.

The chain couples TRBV15 to TRBJ1-4; the match to TRBD1 covers 7 bases. This CDR3 contains 15 residues. The ends lost 1 base at V and 4 bases at J; junction bases unmatched: 3. The germline CDR1 and CDR2 sequences are LNHNV and YYDKDF (reference sequence). CDR3 residues: CATSRAGGNNEKLFF. CDR3 coding DNA: TGTGCCACCAGCAGAGCAGGGGGGAATAATGAAAAACTGTTTTTT.

Note on this clone: This specimen includes other DNA sequences encoding the same CDR3. The chain uses TRBV7-2 and TRBJ1-5; TRBD1 might be the D (5 bases). Trimming took 1 base from V and 4 from J, leaving 11 bases between them. Germline CDR1 is SGHTA and CDR2 is FQGNSA. The CDR3 length is 15 residues. The CDR3 DNA reads as TGTGCCAGCAGCTTAGGCAGGGTGGGGAATCAGCCCCAGCATTTT. It translates to CASSLGRVGNQPQHF.

This clone was detected only a few times. The gene calls are TRBV6-1 and TRBJ2-2, with TRBD2 identical over 13 bases. With 2 bases clipped from V and 1 base from J, the junction kept 4 bases outside the gene matches. The CDR3 loop spans 18 amino acids. CDR1 MNHNS and CDR2 SASEGT come from the germline V gene. Here the CDR3 DNA reads TGTGCCAGCAGTGAACGGACTAGCGGGAGTCGGAACACCGGGGAGCTGTTTTTT. Its translation is CASSERTSGSRNTGELFF.

The V call is TRBV6-1, the J call TRBJ2-2; D is undetermined. Germline V lookup: CDR1 MNHNS, CDR2 SASEGT. The CDR3 is made up of 14 amino acids. Trimming shortened V by 6 bases and J by 6 bases, and 14 bases separated the two germline ends. This CDR3 reads CASRSLRLSGELFF. The CDR3 DNA follows: TGTGCCAGCAGGAGTCTGCGTCTCTCCGGGGAGCTGTTTTTT.

V usage is TRBV6-5 and J usage is TRBJ1-1; no definite D call. This CDR3 contains 14 residues. The V gene lost 5 bases and the J gene lost 8 bases, with 18 bases spanning the gap. Germline CDR1 MNHEY, CDR2 SVGAGI. The CDR3 nucleotides read TGTGCCAGCAGTCCCCGTGGCGGCTTGCGGGAAGCTTTCTTT. This sequence encodes CASSPRGGLREAFF.

This clone was seen just once. CDR3 protein: CASSLVWGGSSYNEQFF. The CDR3 bases are TGTGCCAGCAGCTTAGTATGGGGGGGAAGCTCCTACAATGAGCAGTTCTTC. The chain couples TRBV11-2 to TRBJ2-1; 7 bases agree with TRBD2. The CDR3 is 17 amino acids. V was clipped by 1 base and J by 0 bases; unmatched bases: 6. The germline V gene has CDR1 SGHAT and CDR2 FQNNGV.

In this sample, this clone turned up once. The chain employs TRBV4-1 and TRBJ1-1, with 9 bases matching TRBD1. The junction had 0 bases not matched to a gene; V was cut back by 4 bases and J by 3 bases. Germline V gives CDR1 MGHRA, CDR2 YSYEKL. The CDR3 totals 13 residues. CDR3 coding DNA: TGCGCCAGCAGCCGGGACAGGGACACTGAAGCTTTCTTT. As protein: CASSRDRDTEAFF.